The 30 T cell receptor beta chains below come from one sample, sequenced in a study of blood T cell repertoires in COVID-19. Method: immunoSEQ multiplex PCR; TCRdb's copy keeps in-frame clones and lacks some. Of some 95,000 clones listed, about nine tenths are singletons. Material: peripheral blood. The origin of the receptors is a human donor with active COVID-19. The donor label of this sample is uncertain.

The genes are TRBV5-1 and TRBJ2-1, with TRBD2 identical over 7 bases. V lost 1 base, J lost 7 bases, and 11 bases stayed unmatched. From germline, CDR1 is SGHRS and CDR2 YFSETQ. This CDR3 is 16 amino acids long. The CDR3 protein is CASSLFWRGMGNEQFF. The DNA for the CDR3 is TGCGCCAGCAGCTTGTTTTGGCGGGGGATGGGGAATGAGCAGTTCTTC.

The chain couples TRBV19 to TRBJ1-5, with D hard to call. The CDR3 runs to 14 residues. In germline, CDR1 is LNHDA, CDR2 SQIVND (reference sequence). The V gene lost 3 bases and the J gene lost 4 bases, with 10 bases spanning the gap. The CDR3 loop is CASSIVLLNQPQHF. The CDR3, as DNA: TGTGCCAGTAGTATTGTACTGCTAAATCAGCCCCAGCATTTT.

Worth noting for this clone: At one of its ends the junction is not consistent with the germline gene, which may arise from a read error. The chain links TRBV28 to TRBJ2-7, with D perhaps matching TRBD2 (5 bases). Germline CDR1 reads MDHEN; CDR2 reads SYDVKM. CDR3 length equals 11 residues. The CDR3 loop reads CASRGPAGNDF. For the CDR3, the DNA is TGTGCCAGCAGGGGCCCTGCGGGTAACGACTTC.

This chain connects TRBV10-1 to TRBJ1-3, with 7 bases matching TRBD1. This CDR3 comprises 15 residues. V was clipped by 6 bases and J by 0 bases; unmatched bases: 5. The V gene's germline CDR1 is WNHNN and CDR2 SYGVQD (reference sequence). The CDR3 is CASSSGTDSGNTIYF. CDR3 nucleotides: TGCGCCAGCAGCTCCGGGACAGACTCTGGAAACACCATATATTTT.

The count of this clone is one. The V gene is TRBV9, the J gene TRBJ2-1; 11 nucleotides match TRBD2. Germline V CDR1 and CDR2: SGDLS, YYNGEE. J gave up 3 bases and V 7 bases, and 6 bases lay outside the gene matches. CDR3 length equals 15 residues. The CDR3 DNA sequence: TGTGCCAGCGGGTTGACTAGCGGGGACTACAATGAGCAGTTCTTC. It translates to CASGLTSGDYNEQFF. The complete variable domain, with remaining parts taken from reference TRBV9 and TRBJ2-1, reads DSGVTQTPKHLITATGQRVTLRCSPRSGDLSVYWYQQSLDQGLQFLIQYYNGEERAKGNILERFSAQQFPDLHSELNLSSLELGDSALYFCASGLTSGDYNEQFFGPGTRLTVL.

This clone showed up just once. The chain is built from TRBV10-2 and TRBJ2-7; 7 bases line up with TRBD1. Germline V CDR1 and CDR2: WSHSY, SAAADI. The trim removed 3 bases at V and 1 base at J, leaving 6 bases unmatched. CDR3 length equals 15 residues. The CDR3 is CASSEGRGISYEQYF. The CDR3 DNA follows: TGCGCCAGCAGTGAAGGCAGGGGGATTTCCTACGAGCAGTACTTC.

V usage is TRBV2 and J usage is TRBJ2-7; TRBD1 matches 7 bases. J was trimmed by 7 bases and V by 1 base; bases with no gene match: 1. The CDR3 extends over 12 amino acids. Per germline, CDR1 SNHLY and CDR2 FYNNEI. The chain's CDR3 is CASSEDRGEQYF. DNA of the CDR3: TGTGCCAGCAGTGAAGACAGGGGTGAGCAGTACTTC.

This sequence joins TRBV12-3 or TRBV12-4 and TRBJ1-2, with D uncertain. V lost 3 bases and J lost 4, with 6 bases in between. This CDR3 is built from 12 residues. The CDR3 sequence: CASSLAGYGYTF. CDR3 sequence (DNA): TGTGCCAGCAGTTTGGCAGGCTATGGCTACACCTTC.

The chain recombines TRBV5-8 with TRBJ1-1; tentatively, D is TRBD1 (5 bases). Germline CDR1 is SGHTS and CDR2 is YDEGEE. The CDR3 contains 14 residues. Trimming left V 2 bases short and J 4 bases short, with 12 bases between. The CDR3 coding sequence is TGTGCCAGCAGCTTTGACTCGGGGGGCACTGAAGCTTTCTTT. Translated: CASSFDSGGTEAFF.

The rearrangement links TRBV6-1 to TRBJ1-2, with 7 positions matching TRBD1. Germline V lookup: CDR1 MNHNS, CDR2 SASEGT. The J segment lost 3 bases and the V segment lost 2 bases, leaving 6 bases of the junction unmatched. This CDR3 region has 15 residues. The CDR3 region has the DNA TGTGCCAGCAGTGAACCTGGACAGGACTACTATGGCTACACCTTC. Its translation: CASSEPGQDYYGYTF.

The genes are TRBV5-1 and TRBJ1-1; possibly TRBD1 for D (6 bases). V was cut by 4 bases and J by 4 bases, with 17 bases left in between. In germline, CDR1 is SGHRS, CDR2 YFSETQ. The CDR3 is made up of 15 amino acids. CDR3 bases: TGCGCCAGCAGCCCCCTGGGGGGAGGGGGCACTGAAGCTTTCTTT. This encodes CASSPLGGGGTEAFF.

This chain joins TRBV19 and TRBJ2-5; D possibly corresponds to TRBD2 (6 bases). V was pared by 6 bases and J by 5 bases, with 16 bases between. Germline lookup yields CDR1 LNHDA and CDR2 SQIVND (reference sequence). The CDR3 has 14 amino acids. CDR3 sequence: CASRVTDYGETQYF. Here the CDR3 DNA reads TGTGCCAGTAGAGTTACGGACTACGGGGAGACCCAGTACTTC.

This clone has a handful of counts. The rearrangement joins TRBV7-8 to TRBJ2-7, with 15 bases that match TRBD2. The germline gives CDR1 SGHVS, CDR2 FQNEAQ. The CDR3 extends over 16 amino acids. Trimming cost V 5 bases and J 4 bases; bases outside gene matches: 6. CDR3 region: CASSPKGLAGGYEQYF. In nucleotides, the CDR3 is TGTGCCAGCAGCCCTAAAGGACTAGCGGGGGGGTACGAGCAGTACTTC.

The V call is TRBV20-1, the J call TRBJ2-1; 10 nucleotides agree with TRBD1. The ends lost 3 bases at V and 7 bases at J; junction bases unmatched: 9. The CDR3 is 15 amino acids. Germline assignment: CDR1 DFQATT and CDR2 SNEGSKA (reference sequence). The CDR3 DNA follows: TGCAGTGCTAGTAGTGACAGGGGGCTTTGGAATGAGCAGTTCTTC. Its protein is CSASSDRGLWNEQFF.

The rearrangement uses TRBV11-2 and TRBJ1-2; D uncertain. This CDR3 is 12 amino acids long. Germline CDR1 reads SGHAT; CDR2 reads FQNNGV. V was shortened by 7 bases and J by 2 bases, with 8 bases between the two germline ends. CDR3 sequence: CASTGGNYGYTF. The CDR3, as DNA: TGTGCCAGCACGGGAGGGAACTATGGCTACACCTTC.

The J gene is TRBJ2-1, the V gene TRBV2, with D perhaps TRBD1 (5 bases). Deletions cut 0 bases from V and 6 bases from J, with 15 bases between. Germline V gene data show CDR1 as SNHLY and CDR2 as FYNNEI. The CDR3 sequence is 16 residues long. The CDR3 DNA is TGTGCCAGCAGTGAAGCGCATAGGGGAACGGGCAATGAGCAGTTCTTC. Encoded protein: CASSEAHRGTGNEQFF.

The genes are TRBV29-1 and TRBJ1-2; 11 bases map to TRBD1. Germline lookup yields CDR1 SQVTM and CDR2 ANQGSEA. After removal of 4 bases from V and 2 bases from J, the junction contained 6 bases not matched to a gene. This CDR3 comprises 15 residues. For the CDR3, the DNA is TGCAGCGTTGGACCTCGGGACAGGGGGAACTATGGCTACACCTTC. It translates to CSVGPRDRGNYGYTF.

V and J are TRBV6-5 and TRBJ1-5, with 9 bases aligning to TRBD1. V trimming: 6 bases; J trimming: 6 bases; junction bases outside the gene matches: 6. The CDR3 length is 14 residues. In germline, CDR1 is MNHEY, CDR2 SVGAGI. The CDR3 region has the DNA TGTGCCAGCAGAGTGGGACAGGGAAGTCAGCCCCAGCATTTT. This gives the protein CASRVGQGSQPQHF.

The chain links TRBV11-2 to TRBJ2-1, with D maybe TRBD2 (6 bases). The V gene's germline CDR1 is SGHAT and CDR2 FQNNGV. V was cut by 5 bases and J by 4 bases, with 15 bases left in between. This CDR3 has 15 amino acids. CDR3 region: CASSPLTGVYNEQFF. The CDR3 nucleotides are TGTGCCAGCAGCCCTTTAACGGGGGTATACAATGAGCAGTTCTTC.

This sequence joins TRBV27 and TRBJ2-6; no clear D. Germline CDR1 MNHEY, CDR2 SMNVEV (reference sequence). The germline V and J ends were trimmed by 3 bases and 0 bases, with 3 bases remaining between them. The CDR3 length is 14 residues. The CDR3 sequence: CASSFISGANVLTF. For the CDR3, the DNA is TGTGCCAGCAGTTTTATCTCTGGGGCCAACGTCCTGACTTTC. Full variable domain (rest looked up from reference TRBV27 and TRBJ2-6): EAQVTQNPRYLITVTGKKLTVTCSQNMNHEYMSWYRQDPGLGLRQIYYSMNVEVTDKGDVPEGYKVSRKEKRNFPLILESPSPNQTSLYFCASSFISGANVLTFGAGSRLTVL.

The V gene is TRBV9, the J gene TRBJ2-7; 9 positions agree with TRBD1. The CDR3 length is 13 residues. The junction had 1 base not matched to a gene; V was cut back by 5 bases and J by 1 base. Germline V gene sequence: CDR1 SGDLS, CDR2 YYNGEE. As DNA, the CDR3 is TGTGCCAGCAGTGGACAGGGGTCCTACGAGCAGTACTTC. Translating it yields CASSGQGSYEQYF.

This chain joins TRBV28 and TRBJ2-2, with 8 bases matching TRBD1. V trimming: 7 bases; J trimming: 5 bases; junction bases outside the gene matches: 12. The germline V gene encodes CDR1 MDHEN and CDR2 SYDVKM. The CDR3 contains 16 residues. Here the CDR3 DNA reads TGTGCCAGCACTACCGGCCAGGGGGCAGTTACCGGGGAGCTGTTTTTT. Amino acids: CASTTGQGAVTGELFF.

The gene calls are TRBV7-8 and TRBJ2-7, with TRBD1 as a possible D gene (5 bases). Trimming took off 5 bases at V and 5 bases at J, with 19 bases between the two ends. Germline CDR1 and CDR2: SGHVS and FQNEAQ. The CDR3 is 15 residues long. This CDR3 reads CASSPRAGLGDEQYF. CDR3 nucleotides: TGTGCCAGCAGCCCCAGGGCAGGGCTGGGCGACGAGCAGTACTTC.

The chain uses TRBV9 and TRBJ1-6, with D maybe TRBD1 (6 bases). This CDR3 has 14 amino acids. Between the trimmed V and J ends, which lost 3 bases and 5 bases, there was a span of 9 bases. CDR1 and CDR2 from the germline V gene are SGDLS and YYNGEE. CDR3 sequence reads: CASSARDNNSPLHF. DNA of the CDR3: TGTGCCAGCAGCGCCAGGGACAATAATTCACCCCTCCACTTT.

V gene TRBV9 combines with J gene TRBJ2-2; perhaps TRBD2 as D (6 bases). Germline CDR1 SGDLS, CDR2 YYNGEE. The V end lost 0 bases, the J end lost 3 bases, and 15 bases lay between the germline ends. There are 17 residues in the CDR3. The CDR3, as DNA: TGTGCCAGCAGCGTAGTGAGTACCTGGAGGGACACCGGGGAGCTGTTTTTT. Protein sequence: CASSVVSTWRDTGELFF.

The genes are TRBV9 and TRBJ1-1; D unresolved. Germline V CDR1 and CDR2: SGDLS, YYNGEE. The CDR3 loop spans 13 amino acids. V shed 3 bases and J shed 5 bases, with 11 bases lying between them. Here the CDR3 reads CASSARTRTEAFF. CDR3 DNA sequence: TGTGCCAGCAGCGCTCGCACAAGAACTGAAGCTTTCTTT.

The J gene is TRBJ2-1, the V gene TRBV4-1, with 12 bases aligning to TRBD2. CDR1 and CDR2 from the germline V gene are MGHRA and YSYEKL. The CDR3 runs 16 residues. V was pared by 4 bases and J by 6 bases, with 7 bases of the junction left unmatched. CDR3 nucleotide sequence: TGCGCCAGCAGCCCTGAGGGACTAGCGGGCGGCAATGAGCAGTTCTTC. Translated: CASSPEGLAGGNEQFF.

CDR3 DNA sequence: TGTGCCAGCAGCCCTGGACTAGCGGTCTTAGGGAGTCGTGCCGGGGAGCTGTTTTTT. Residues: CASSPGLAVLGSRAGELFF. The rearrangement links TRBV3-1 (or the pseudogene TRBV3-2) to TRBJ2-2; 10 bases are shared with TRBD2. Per the germline V gene, CDR1 is LGHDT and CDR2 is YNNKEL (reference sequence). There are 19 residues in the CDR3. V was clipped by 4 bases and J by 6 bases; unmatched bases: 17.

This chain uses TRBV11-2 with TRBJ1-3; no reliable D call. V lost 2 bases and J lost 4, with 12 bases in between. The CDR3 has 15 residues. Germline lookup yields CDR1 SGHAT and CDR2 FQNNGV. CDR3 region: CASSLLVSEGNTIYF. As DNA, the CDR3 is TGTGCCAGCAGCTTATTGGTCAGCGAAGGAAACACCATATATTTT.

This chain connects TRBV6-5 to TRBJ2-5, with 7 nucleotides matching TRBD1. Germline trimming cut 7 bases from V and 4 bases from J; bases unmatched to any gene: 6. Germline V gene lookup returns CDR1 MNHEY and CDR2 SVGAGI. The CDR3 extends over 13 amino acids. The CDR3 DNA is TGTGCCAGCACCCCAGGGGGAAGAGAGACCCAGTACTTC. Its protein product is CASTPGGRETQYF.